Sequencing of this T cell receptor (beta chain) was carried out in a study of circulating CD8 cells and anti-PD-1 response in melanoma. About the research overall: Non-responders showed stable or progressive disease; responders showed complete or partial response.

The QIAseq Immune Repertoire TCR panel built the libraries from roughly 15 ng of total RNA. TCRdb reprocessed the reads with MiXCR, giving one entry per CDR3 protein. The sample has 600 or so distinct CDR3 sequences, 9% seen once. General observations from the study: PD-1 and DPOS subsets showed similar, higher clonality than DNEG.

Trimming cost V 4 bases and J 8 bases, with 15 bases left between them. Germline V lookup: CDR1 SGHVS, CDR2 FQNEAQ. The CDR3 has 14 amino acids. Sorting of live CD3+CD8+TCRalphabeta+ cells by PD-1 and/or TIGIT gave four subsets. This clonotype turned up a few times. Its target is not known. Sample: CD8+ T cells from PBMCs, taken at baseline or after one month of anti-PD-1 therapy (not recorded which). The chain recombines TRBV7-8 with TRBJ2-1, with D perhaps TRBD2 (6 bases). This clonotype was sampled from a human donor with melanoma. The chain's CDR3 is CASSYEAGSYEQFF. The CDR3 region has the DNA TGTGCCAGCAGCTATGAGGCGGGATCCTATGAGCAGTTCTTC.